This TCR beta chain emerged from a study of control samples from healthy donors and cancer patients. The data were produced by immunoSEQ multiplex PCR, yet TCRdb's version contains in-frame clones alone and is incomplete. This table has approximately 130,000 clones, around nine tenths appearing once. CDR1 is SNHLY, CDR2 FYNNEI, per germline. V lost 2 bases and J lost 6, with 13 bases in between. There are 15 residues in the CDR3. This sequence originates from a man in his thirties or forties in good health. The J gene is TRBJ1-4, the V gene TRBV2; D gene unclear. Source material: blood. The DNA of the CDR3 is TGTGCCAGCAGTGAACAGTCCCTGGGAGATGAAAAACTGTTTTTT. Protein sequence: CASSEQSLGDEKLFF.